This T cell receptor beta chain stems from a study of blood T cell repertoires in COVID-19 (dated by TCRdb to the early 2020s). Context from the whole study: Collaborator samples came from the United States, Italy and Spain and covered acute and convalescent phases of COVID-19. The material from the prospective study consisted of cDNA or gDNA derived from T cells, B-cell-depleted T cells, or PBMCs. The dataset comprised deeply sampled blood TCRbeta repertoires from subjects exposed to, actively infected with, or recovered from COVID-19. The repertoires were released in a freely available public database meant as a resource for research on the immune response to SARS-CoV-2. The samples were drawn from two sources: the first 160 participants of the ongoing ImmuneRACE study, and 1,000 to 1,500 subjects contributed by 6 global collaborators. Nearly every sample came with metadata listing a de-identified subject ID, COVID-19 status, age in years and sex. HLA class I and class II types, where available, came from metadata supplied by the sample provider rather than from assay-based typing. Overall study results and their limits: The quantity of clinical and demographic metadata differed by source and by participant and was supplied without curation.

TCRbeta CDR3 regions were amplified from genomic DNA using the immunoSEQ Assay, a bias-controlled multiplex PCR. From the authors' description of their analysis: The number of nucleated cells in each sample was estimated from the amplification of reference gene primers within the assay. To quantify the absolute abundance of each unique TCRbeta CDR3 rearrangement, sequence reads were collapsed and filtered. For each sample, productive Simpson clonality was calculated as the square root of Simpson's diversity index over productive rearrangements. TCRdb stores this immuneACCESS table with in-frame sequences only. Part of the clones is absent; in the studies checked, under half of the shortfall reflects unresolved V genes, and no reason is known for the rest. V, J and clone size were drawn from that table, and D and trimming were deduced from the DNA. The sample table lists approximately 120,000 clones, roughly four fifths of them with a count of one. Of the sample, approximately 17% falls within the top ten clones.

In Seattle, one collaborating source enrolled patients while the infection was active and tracked those patients longitudinally over the course of disease. Whole blood was collected in K2EDTA tubes by collaborating institutions according to the institutions' own protocols. For TCRbeta analysis, collaborators shipped samples as frozen whole blood, isolated PBMCs, or DNA extracted from either of those sample types. A distance of 10 bases separates the germline ends of V and J, which lose 3 bases and 4 bases respectively. The CDR3 contains 14 residues, cysteine and phenylalanine counted. Of the read, only the CDR3 DNA is kept; its 42 bases are in frame from base 1. The germline V gene (reference sequence) specifies PRHDT as CDR1 and FYEKMQ as CDR2. Notes on this clone: There is no known antigen for this receptor. No quality values exist for individual bases; no much larger clone is one base distant.

The rearranged chain carries TRBV13 and TRBJ2-1; matching of 6 bases hints at TRBD2 as the D gene. Sequencing was carried out using peripheral blood. The sequence was collected from a man aged 30 to 39 with COVID-19, enrolled during active disease. CDR3 sequence: CASSFTSRYNEQFF. The nucleotide sequence reads as follows: TGTGCCAGCAGCTTCACTAGCAGATACAATGAGCAGTTCTTC. Joined to the reference TRBV13 and TRBJ2-1 proteins, this CDR3 gives the full variable domain: AAGVIQSPRHLIKEKRETATLKCYPIPRHDTVYWYQQGPGQDPQFLISFYEKMQSDKGSIPDRFSAQQFSDYHSELNMSSLELGDSALYFCASSFTSRYNEQFFGPGTRLTVL.